This T cell receptor (beta chain) was documented in a study of T-cell reconstitution after alpha-beta-depleted transplantation in children. This clonotype was picked up a small number of times. Its antigen remains unknown. The germline gives CDR1 DFQATT, CDR2 SNEGSKA (reference sequence). CDR3 length: 13 residues. V was clipped by 1 base and J by 1 base, with 8 bases between them. Unique molecular identifiers were built into the TCRbeta library. Using its own MiXCR run on the PCR reads, TCRdb lists one record per CDR3 protein. The table records around 500,000 distinct CDR3 sequences, 23% of them present only once. Study-level findings and limits: After one year, T-cell counts and TCRbeta diversity mostly came from new T cells.

This sequence joins TRBV20-1 and TRBJ2-7; D unclear. The receptor's source is a boy younger than two who had a stem cell transplant for acute myeloid leukemia, so the T cells may come from the graft donor. The input for sequencing was PBMCs, mostly from graft donor cells, taken 360 days after TCRalphabeta/CD19-depleted stem cell transplant. This CDR3 is CSARAPESYEQYV. CDR3 sequence (DNA): TGCAGTGCTAGAGCTCCAGAATCCTACGAGCAGTACGTC.